These 17 T cell receptor beta chains were all obtained from the same sample, sequenced in a study of shared clonotypes between healthy human individuals. Naivety among CD8 cells was defined by CD45RO negativity and positive CCR7 selection, thereby excluding terminally differentiated effector memory CD45RA+ cells. The data were produced by immunoSEQ multiplex PCR, yet TCRdb's version contains in-frame clones alone and is incomplete. The top ten clones hold about 1.6% of a sample with about 2.1 million clones, about 93% of them seen once. The source material was naive CD8+ T cells from PBMCs. These receptors were taken from a man aged 18 to 29 in good health. Some clones in this sample may be carry-over from other donors' samples.

The V gene is TRBV4-1, the J gene TRBJ1-2; 9 bases agree with TRBD1. V shed 2 bases and J 6 bases; nucleotides not matched to a gene: 7. The CDR3 is 15 residues long. Per the germline V gene, CDR1 is MGHRA and CDR2 is YSYEKL. The CDR3 DNA reads as TGCGCCAGCAGCCAACAATGGACAGGGGCAAATGGCTACACCTTC. It codes for CASSQQWTGANGYTF.

This chain uses TRBV30 with TRBJ1-1; D not resolved. CDR1 GTSNPN and CDR2 SVGIG come from the germline V gene (reference sequence). This CDR3 comprises 14 residues. The CDR3 sequence is CALGERAEGTEAFF. DNA for the CDR3: TGTGCTCTGGGAGAGAGGGCGGAAGGGACTGAAGCTTTCTTT.

This sequence joins TRBV4-1 and TRBJ2-1; D call uncertain. V lost 1 base and J lost 9, with 10 bases in between. This CDR3 region has 13 residues. CDR1 and CDR2 (germline): MGHRA, YSYEKL. In nucleotides, the CDR3 is TGCGCCAGCAGCCAAGGACACCCGGGTGAGCAGTTCTTC. Translation gives CASSQGHPGEQFF.

The genes are TRBV27 and TRBJ2-1, with TRBD2 matching over 7 bases. Germline CDR1 reads MNHEY; CDR2 reads SMNVEV (reference sequence). V trimming: 3 bases; J trimming: 0 bases; junction bases outside the gene matches: 5. The CDR3 contains 16 residues. CDR3 in DNA: TGTGCCAGCAGTTTTGGGGGAGGGAGCTCCTACAATGAGCAGTTCTTC. It is translated as CASSFGGGSSYNEQFF.

The chain has TRBV5-6 and TRBJ2-1, with D perhaps TRBD2 (5 bases). The germline V gene encodes CDR1 SGHDT and CDR2 YYEEEE. This CDR3 has 15 residues. Trimming took off 4 bases at V and 11 bases at J, with 22 bases between the two ends. CDR3 region: CASSPRGLGFPQQFF. For the CDR3, the DNA is TGTGCCAGCAGCCCCCGCGGGCTCGGGTTCCCACAGCAGTTCTTC.

This clone was seen a single time. This specimen includes other DNA sequences encoding the same CDR3. The chain carries TRBV7-9 and TRBJ1-1; weak D call: TRBD1 (6 bases). The CDR3 is 14 residues long. Germline V gives CDR1 SEHNR, CDR2 FQNEAQ (reference sequence). Trimming cost V 0 bases and J 4 bases, with 9 bases left between them. The CDR3: CASSLAGGSTEAFF. The CDR3 coding sequence is TGTGCCAGCAGCTTAGCAGGGGGGAGCACTGAAGCTTTCTTT.

This chain uses TRBV19 with TRBJ2-7; a weak D match, TRBD1 (5 bases). Germline V gene data show CDR1 as LNHDA and CDR2 as SQIVND (reference sequence). The CDR3 length is 16 residues. V dropped 0 bases and J dropped 3 bases, with 15 bases sitting between them. CDR3 sequence reads: CASSIDFGAEVYEQYF. The CDR3 DNA sequence: TGTGCCAGTAGTATAGATTTTGGGGCAGAAGTCTACGAGCAGTACTTC.

J is TRBJ2-7 and V is TRBV5-4; 8 bases are shared with TRBD2. Germline lookup yields CDR1 SGHNT and CDR2 YYREEE (reference sequence). With V trimmed by 4 bases and J by 2 bases, 8 bases remained unmatched. This CDR3 spans 15 amino acids. The CDR3 bases are TGTGCCAGCAGCCATTTTAGCGGGAACACCTACGAGCAGTACTTC. It translates to CASSHFSGNTYEQYF.

This chain uses TRBV2 with TRBJ1-2; possibly TRBD1 for D (5 bases). This CDR3 is built from 14 residues. Trimming shortened V by 9 bases and J by 1 base, and 15 bases separated the two germline ends. Germline CDR1 and CDR2: SNHLY and FYNNEI. CDR3 sequence (DNA): TGTGCCAGGTCTCGGGACGGATTTAACTATGGCTACACCTTC. Its translation is CARSRDGFNYGYTF.

This clone was seen just once. The V call is TRBV4-2, the J call TRBJ1-3; D perhaps matches TRBD1 (6 bases). Germline V gene lookup returns CDR1 LGHNA and CDR2 YNFKEQ. The V end lost 4 bases, the J end lost 4 bases, and 20 bases lay between the germline ends. The CDR3 loop spans 17 amino acids. The CDR3 nucleotides read TGTGCCAGCAGCCTTACCTTGTGGGGGGCAAACGGAAACACCATATATTTT. Translating gives CASSLTLWGANGNTIYF.

The rearrangement links TRBV18 to TRBJ2-7; TRBD2 matches 11 bases. The CDR3 is made up of 17 amino acids. The V and J ends lost 0 bases and 3 bases, in that order; junction bases with no gene match: 7. Germline V gene data show CDR1 as KGHSH and CDR2 as LQKENI. CDR3 in amino acids: CASSPPGVAGGVYEQYF. The CDR3 nucleotides read TGTGCCAGCTCACCACCGGGGGTAGCGGGAGGGGTCTACGAGCAGTACTTC.

J is TRBJ2-1 and V is TRBV11-2; 10 nucleotides line up with TRBD2. The V and J ends lost 5 bases and 2 bases, in that order; junction bases with no gene match: 6. In germline, CDR1 is SGHAT, CDR2 FQNNGV. This CDR3 is built from 16 residues. As DNA, the CDR3 is TGTGCCAGCAGCGGGCCGACTAGCGGGCCCTACAATGAGCAGTTCTTC. This translates into CASSGPTSGPYNEQFF.

V usage is TRBV7-9 and J usage is TRBJ2-7; TRBD1 matches at 8 bases. Germline CDR1 and CDR2: SEHNR and FQNEAQ (reference sequence). The V and J ends lost 5 bases and 0 bases, in that order; junction bases with no gene match: 3. The CDR3 loop spans 14 amino acids. The chain's CDR3 is CASSTGTGSYEQYF. In nucleotides, the CDR3 is TGTGCCAGCAGCACCGGGACAGGCTCCTACGAGCAGTACTTC.

About this clone: One junction end does not reproduce the germline sequence, and a read error may be involved. V usage is TRBV7-9 and J usage is TRBJ2-5, with TRBD1 matching 7 bases. The CDR3 is 13 amino acids. The germline CDR1 and CDR2 sequences are SEHNR and FQNEAQ (reference sequence). CDR3 nucleotide sequence: TGTGCCAGCAGCCCTCCAGAACCGGGACAGCAGAACTTC. It yields the protein CASSPPEPGQQNF.

V usage is TRBV6-5 and J usage is TRBJ2-3, with no clear D. Deletions cut 0 bases from V and 6 bases from J, with 13 bases between. Germline-derived CDR1 and CDR2 are MNHEY and SVGAGI. This CDR3 spans 15 amino acids. CDR3 bases: TGTGCCAGCAGTTACTCTGGGAACAACCGGGATACGCAGTATTTT. As protein: CASSYSGNNRDTQYF.

J is TRBJ2-7 and V is TRBV28, with D possibly being TRBD1 or TRBD2 (5 bases each). From germline, CDR1 is MDHEN and CDR2 SYDVKM. Trimming removed 3 bases from V and 0 bases from J, with 9 bases in between. The length of the CDR3 is 14 residues. The CDR3 region has the DNA TGTGCCAGCAGTTTGGGGGAGCTCTCCTACGAGCAGTACTTC. Its translation: CASSLGELSYEQYF. The variable domain in full, with the rest retrieved from reference TRBV28 and TRBJ2-7, is DVKVTQSSRYLVKRTGEKVFLECVQDMDHENMFWYRQDPGLGLRLIYFSYDVKMKEKGDIPEGYSVSREKKERFSLILESASTNQTSMYLCASSLGELSYEQYFGPGTRLTVT.

The chain uses TRBV4-2 and TRBJ1-1; D gene uncertain. CDR1 LGHNA and CDR2 YNFKEQ come from the germline V gene. The CDR3 covers 17 residues. The ends were cut back, 1 base at V and 2 bases at J, with 17 bases in the middle. The CDR3 DNA sequence: TGTGCCAGCAGCCAAGTGCCAGGCTCGACCTTAAACACTGAAGCTTTCTTT. Translated: CASSQVPGSTLNTEAFF.